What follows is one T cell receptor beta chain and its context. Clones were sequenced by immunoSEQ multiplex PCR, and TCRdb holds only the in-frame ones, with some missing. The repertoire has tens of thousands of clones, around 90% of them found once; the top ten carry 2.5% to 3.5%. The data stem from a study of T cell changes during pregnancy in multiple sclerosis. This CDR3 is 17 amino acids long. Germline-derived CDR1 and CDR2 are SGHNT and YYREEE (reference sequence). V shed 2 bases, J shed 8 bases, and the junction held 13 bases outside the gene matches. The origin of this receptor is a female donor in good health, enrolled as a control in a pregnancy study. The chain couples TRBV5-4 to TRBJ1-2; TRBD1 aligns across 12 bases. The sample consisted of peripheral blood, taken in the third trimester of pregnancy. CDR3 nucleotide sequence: TGTGCCAGCAGCTTACCGGGTCCGGGACAGGGGGCTAACGGCTACACCTTC. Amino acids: CASSLPGPGQGANGYTF. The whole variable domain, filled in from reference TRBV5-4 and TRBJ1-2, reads ETGVTQSPTHLIKTRGQQVTLRCSSQSGHNTVSWYQQALGQGPQFIFQYYREEENGRGNFPPRFSGLQFPNYSSELNVNALELDDSALYLCASSLPGPGQGANGYTFGSGTRLTVV.